Sequencing of this T cell receptor (beta chain) was carried out in a study of technical replicates of blood from a few donors. Clones were read by immunoSEQ multiplex PCR, and TCRdb kept only the in-frame ones, dropping some. This table has some 66,000 clones, 88% appearing once. Germline lookup yields CDR1 MNHNY and CDR2 SVGAGI (reference sequence). The CDR3 has 16 residues. The V end was cut by 6 bases, the J end by 5 bases, with 17 bases between. This clone appeared a single time. The origin of this receptor is a human donor in good health. Some clones in this sample may be carry-over from other donors' samples. The sequenced sample consisted of PBMCs. The V call is TRBV6-6, the J call TRBJ1-6; TRBD1 is a possible D gene (6 bases). In DNA, the CDR3 is TGTGCCAGCAGCATAGCCCACAGGGCGCATAATTCACCCCTCCACTTT. Protein: CASSIAHRAHNSPLHF.